This passage covers 26 T cell receptor beta chains from one sample sequenced in a study of cytomegalovirus exposure and HLA in healthy donors. The primer mix had 60 Vbeta and 13 Jbeta primers. Some clones are missing from TCRdb's copy, which holds only in-frame ones; the method was immunoSEQ multiplex PCR. The sample yields approximately 160,000 clones, 65% to 70% seen once. Input material: PBMCs. The source of these receptors is a woman in her late teens or twenties in good health and CMV-seropositive.

V and J are TRBV14 and TRBJ2-2; 13 bases fit TRBD2. From germline, CDR1 is SGHDN and CDR2 FVKESK. V shed 3 bases and J 4 bases; nucleotides not matched to a gene: 5. This CDR3 is built from 17 residues. CDR3 nucleotide sequence: TGTGCCAGCAGCCAGGGACTAGCGGGATTCAGCACCGGGGAGCTGTTTTTT. Its protein product is CASSQGLAGFSTGELFF.

The rearrangement joins TRBV21-1 to TRBJ1-5; the table names TRBD1, a call not compared with the DNA. TRBV21-1 is a known pseudogene. The CDR3 runs to 10 residues. DNA for the CDR3: TGTGCCAGCAGCAACCAGGGGCAGCATTTT. It specifies CASSNQGQHF.

A remark on this clone: At one boundary the junction diverges from the germline segment, which might be a read error. The gene calls are TRBV10-3 and TRBJ1-1; 7 bases align to TRBD1. Germline loops: CDR1 ENHRY, CDR2 SYGVKD. CDR3 length: 14 residues. The CDR3 reads CAMRGGPLNTEAFF. The CDR3 DNA is TGTGCCATGCGAGGGGGCCCTTTGAATACTGAAGCTTTCTTT.

V is TRBV11-2 and J is TRBJ2-5, with 10 nucleotides matching TRBD1. This CDR3 region has 16 residues. Germline CDR1 SGHAT, CDR2 FQNNGV. With 1 base clipped from V and 3 bases from J, the junction kept 5 bases outside the gene matches. The CDR3, as DNA: TGTGCCAGCAGCTTAGGGGACAGGGGAGGTGAAGAGACCCAGTACTTC. Residues: CASSLGDRGGEETQYF.

The chain uses TRBV6-6 and TRBJ2-1; 7 nucleotides agree with TRBD2. This CDR3 has 12 residues. Germline-derived CDR1 and CDR2 are MNHNY and SVGAGI (reference sequence). Unmatched junction bases numbered 11, after V lost 8 bases and J lost 13 bases. CDR3 sequence (DNA): TGTGCCAGCTCGATACCGGGGGGTGCTCAGTTCTTC. It is translated as CASSIPGGAQFF.

V is TRBV6-5 and J is TRBJ1-6, with a weak D call TRBD1 (6 bases). CDR1 and CDR2 from the germline V gene are MNHEY and SVGAGI. The CDR3 is 14 amino acids. Trimming stripped 5 bases from V and 11 bases from J, with 16 bases between. CDR3 protein: CASSIGDKDTPLHF. The CDR3 DNA follows: TGTGCCAGCAGTATCGGGGACAAAGATACACCCCTCCACTTT.

The chain uses TRBV13 and TRBJ1-1; D gene uncertain. This CDR3 is built from 13 residues. The V gene lost 2 bases and the J gene lost 4 bases, with 8 bases spanning the gap. CDR1 and CDR2 from the germline V gene are PRHDT and FYEKMQ (reference sequence). The DNA of the CDR3 is TGTGCCAGCAGCTTATGGGGAGGCACTGAAGCTTTCTTT. It encodes CASSLWGGTEAFF.

This clone was seen a few times. The chain links TRBV2 to TRBJ1-4; no definite D call. V lost 8 bases and J 0 bases, leaving 13 bases between the germline ends. Germline CDR1 is SNHLY and CDR2 is FYNNEI. This CDR3 has 15 amino acids. The CDR3 DNA follows: TGTGCCAGCGCCAGGATGGATGCAACTAATGAAAAACTGTTTTTT. Amino acid sequence: CASARMDATNEKLFF.

This chain uses TRBV28 with TRBJ2-2; 8 nucleotides match TRBD1. The CDR3 is 15 amino acids. With V trimmed by 1 base and J by 6 bases, 4 bases remained unmatched. Germline assignment: CDR1 MDHEN and CDR2 SYDVKM. As DNA, the CDR3 is TGTGCCAGCAGTTTATACGACAGGGGTGCCGGGGAGCTGTTTTTT. Its protein product is CASSLYDRGAGELFF.

The chain carries TRBV28 and TRBJ2-7, with D perhaps matching TRBD1 (5 bases). The germline gives CDR1 MDHEN, CDR2 SYDVKM. The length of the CDR3 is 13 residues. V lost 6 bases and J 1 base, leaving 10 bases between the germline ends. In DNA form, the CDR3 reads TGTGCCAGCAGCTCTTCAGGGTCCTACGAGCAGTACTTC. Encoded protein: CASSSSGSYEQYF. The full variable domain, rest sourced from reference TRBV28 and TRBJ2-7, is DVKVTQSSRYLVKRTGEKVFLECVQDMDHENMFWYRQDPGLGLRLIYFSYDVKMKEKGDIPEGYSVSREKKERFSLILESASTNQTSMYLCASSSSGSYEQYFGPGTRLTVT.

The chain combines TRBV27 with TRBJ2-5, with D possibly being TRBD2 (5 bases). The J call may be mistaken, given a closer DNA end match to TRBJ2-7. Germline V gene lookup returns CDR1 MNHEY and CDR2 SMNVEV (reference sequence). The CDR3 length is 15 residues. CDR3 nucleotide sequence: TGTGCCAGCAGTTCCACCGGAGGCTCCCCCTACGAGCAGTACTTC. Its protein is CASSSTGGSPYEQYF.

V gene TRBV27 combines with J gene TRBJ2-2; 13 bases line up with TRBD2. Germline CDR1 reads MNHEY; CDR2 reads SMNVEV (reference sequence). This CDR3 contains 16 residues. Unmatched junction bases numbered 4, after V lost 5 bases and J lost 4 bases. Written as DNA, the CDR3 is TGTGCCAGCAGTCCGAGACTAGCGGGGGGCACCGGGGAGCTGTTTTTT. Amino acids: CASSPRLAGGTGELFF.

The genes are TRBV29-1 and TRBJ1-1, with TRBD1 matching 7 bases. The germline V gene encodes CDR1 SQVTM and CDR2 ANQGSEA. V trimming: 0 bases; J trimming: 0 bases; junction bases outside the gene matches: 13. CDR3 length: 18 residues. The CDR3 DNA is TGCAGCGTTGAAGATCCCCCTTCACAGGGGCCGCTGAACACTGAAGCTTTCTTT. Amino acid sequence: CSVEDPPSQGPLNTEAFF.

In DNA form, the CDR3 reads TGTGCCAGCAGCCACTACATATGGGGGGGACTTAACGAGCAGTTCTTC. This gives the protein CASSHYIWGGLNEQFF. V usage is TRBV14 and J usage is TRBJ2-1; TRBD2 matches at 7 bases. The germline V gene has CDR1 SGHDN and CDR2 FVKESK. V was clipped by 3 bases and J by 10 bases; unmatched bases: 15. This CDR3 comprises 16 residues. The full variable domain, completed using reference TRBV14 and TRBJ2-1, is EAGVTQFPSHSVIEKGQTVTLRCDPISGHDNLYWYRRVMGKEIKFLLHFVKESKQDESGMPNNRFLAERTGGTYSTLKVQPAELEDSGVYFCASSHYIWGGLNEQFFGPGTRLTVL.

The chain carries TRBV27 and TRBJ1-1, with D perhaps TRBD1 (6 bases). The CDR3 has 13 residues. Germline V gene data show CDR1 as MNHEY and CDR2 as SMNVEV (reference sequence). Trimming removed 3 bases at V and 5 bases at J, with 10 bases between. DNA of the CDR3: TGTGCCAGCAGTTTGGGGGCAAGGACTGAAGCTTTCTTT. Its translation is CASSLGARTEAFF.

The genes are TRBV4-1 and TRBJ2-5; D is perhaps TRBD2 (5 bases). V was pared by 6 bases and J by 4 bases, with 15 bases between. Per the germline V gene, CDR1 is MGHRA and CDR2 is YSYEKL. The CDR3 is 14 residues long. The CDR3 nucleotides are TGCGCCAGCAGGGCGCCAAACGAGGGAGAGACCCAGTACTTC. This sequence encodes CASRAPNEGETQYF.

The chain uses TRBV15 and TRBJ1-5; D is ambiguous. Germline assignment: CDR1 LNHNV and CDR2 YYDKDF (reference sequence). The CDR3 has 16 amino acids. The V gene lost 5 bases and the J gene lost 0 bases, with 14 bases spanning the gap. The CDR3 DNA sequence: TGTGCCACCAGCCGCAGCGATACAAGTAGCAATCAGCCCCAGCATTTT. It specifies CATSRSDTSSNQPQHF.

V usage is TRBV28 and J usage is TRBJ2-7; a weak D match, TRBD1 (7 bases). Trimming removed 6 bases from V and 0 bases from J, with 18 bases in between. The CDR3 loop spans 16 amino acids. Germline V CDR1 and CDR2: MDHEN, SYDVKM. The CDR3 is CASSFRDRDSSYEQYF. CDR3 DNA: TGTGCCAGCAGCTTTAGAGACAGGGACTCCTCCTACGAGCAGTACTTC.

The V call is TRBV5-1, the J call TRBJ2-1, with 8 bases identical to TRBD1. Germline-derived CDR1 and CDR2 are SGHRS and YFSETQ. The CDR3 contains 16 residues. The trim removed 7 bases at V and 0 bases at J, leaving 9 bases unmatched. This CDR3 is CASSQAGGYSYNEQFF. The CDR3 nucleotides are TGCGCCAGCTCCCAAGCAGGGGGCTACTCCTACAATGAGCAGTTCTTC.

This sequence joins TRBV14 and TRBJ2-3, with 7 bases fitting TRBD1. V shed 0 bases and J 5 bases; nucleotides not matched to a gene: 8. This CDR3 is 16 amino acids long. Per germline, CDR1 SGHDN and CDR2 FVKESK. CDR3 amino acids: CASSQDSGTELDTQYF. The CDR3 DNA is TGTGCCAGCAGCCAAGACTCCGGGACAGAACTAGATACGCAGTATTTT.

This CDR3 is CASSTTKNTEAFF. Written as DNA, the CDR3 is TGCGCCAGCAGCACTACAAAGAACACTGAAGCTTTCTTT. The rearrangement links TRBV5-1 to TRBJ1-1, with unresolved D. This CDR3 region has 13 residues. Per the germline V gene, CDR1 is SGHRS and CDR2 is YFSETQ. Trimming took 4 bases from V and 1 from J, leaving 8 bases between them.

The gene calls are TRBV29-1 and TRBJ1-1; TRBD1 is a possible D gene (5 bases). Trimming pared 7 bases from V and 5 bases from J, leaving 20 bases between. This CDR3 is 14 amino acids long. Germline V lookup: CDR1 SQVTM, CDR2 ANQGSEA. DNA for the CDR3: TGCAGCGGAACATATTTAGGTGGGGCTACTGAAGCTTTCTTT. Encoded protein: CSGTYLGGATEAFF.

The rearrangement joins TRBV29-1 to TRBJ2-3, with D possibly TRBD2 on 6 matching bases. Germline CDR1 is SQVTM and CDR2 is ANQGSEA. The V end was cut by 8 bases, the J end by 2 bases, with 14 bases between. The CDR3 totals 13 residues. The CDR3 region has the DNA TGCAGCTACTTAGCGGAAAACACAGATACGCAGTATTTT. This codes for CSYLAENTDTQYF.

This rearrangement joins TRBV5-1 to TRBJ1-2; D possibly corresponds to TRBD1 (6 bases). The length of the CDR3 is 14 residues. The germline V gene encodes CDR1 SGHRS and CDR2 YFSETQ. The V end was cut by 5 bases, the J end by 5 bases, with 16 bases between. CDR3 sequence reads: CASRPLTGDYGYTF. The CDR3 DNA sequence: TGCGCCAGCAGACCTTTGACAGGAGATTATGGCTACACCTTC. The full variable domain, rest sourced from reference TRBV5-1 and TRBJ1-2, is KAGVTQTPRYLIKTRGQQVTLSCSPISGHRSVSWYQQTPGQGLQFLFEYFSETQRNKGNFPGRFSGRQFSNSRSEMNVSTLELGDSALYLCASRPLTGDYGYTFGSGTRLTVV.

This chain uses TRBV2 with TRBJ1-5; D ambiguous. The CDR3 has 15 residues. Germline lookup yields CDR1 SNHLY and CDR2 FYNNEI. The V end lost 4 bases, the J end lost 0 bases, and 10 bases lay between the germline ends. This CDR3 reads CASSATEISNQPQHF. The CDR3, as DNA: TGTGCCAGCAGTGCTACAGAAATTAGCAATCAGCCCCAGCATTTT.

The V gene is TRBV7-6, the J gene TRBJ2-6; no clear D. The CDR3 has 21 amino acids. Looked up from germline, CDR1 is SGHVS and CDR2 is FNYEAQ. V was trimmed by 5 bases and J by 0 bases, leaving 26 bases between them. CDR3 residues: CASSPRVVSISRLSGANVLTF. The CDR3 bases are TGTGCCAGCAGCCCCCGCGTCGTCAGCATTAGCCGCCTCTCTGGGGCCAACGTCCTGACTTTC.